Listed below are T cell receptor beta chains from one sample, sequenced in a study of T cells after yellow fever vaccination. TCRdb used MiXCR to reprocess the 5' RACE reads, holding one entry per CDR3 protein. Of roughly 400,000 distinct CDR3 sequences listed, approximately 18% are singletons. The sequencing used PBMCs, collected before the yellow fever booster vaccination. All receptors come from a young man who received the YFV17D yellow fever vaccine. Each CDR3 is given with its conserved first and last residue. Fields, in order: CDR3 length, D gene, J gene, V gene, clone size, CDR3 protein, CDR3 DNA. A D gene is named only where the DNA matches it firmly. Clone size, where shown, is once, few, many, or a class for clones that have expanded.

cdr3_length: 15; d_call: TRBD1; j_call: TRBJ1-2; v_call: TRBV9; clone_size: .; cdr3_aa: CASSASPQGAYGYTF; cdr3_nt: TGTGCCAGCAGCGCGTCCCCACAGGGGGCCTATGGCTACACCTTC
cdr3_length: 15; d_call: TRBD2; j_call: TRBJ2-1; v_call: TRBV6-2/TRBV6-3; clone_size: .; cdr3_aa: CASRISGGASIEQFF; cdr3_nt: TGTGCCAGCAGAATTAGCGGGGGGGCCTCCATCGAGCAGTTCTTC
cdr3_length: 15; d_call: .; j_call: TRBJ2-2; v_call: TRBV7-9; clone_size: .; cdr3_aa: CASSLSRANTGELFF; cdr3_nt: TGTGCCAGCAGCTTATCCAGAGCGAACACCGGGGAGCTGTTTTTT
cdr3_length: 14; d_call: .; j_call: TRBJ1-5; v_call: TRBV7-9; clone_size: few; cdr3_aa: CASSPGPRNQPQHF; cdr3_nt: TGTGCCAGCAGCCCCGGCCCACGGAATCAGCCCCAGCATTTT
cdr3_length: 14; d_call: .; j_call: TRBJ2-3; v_call: TRBV20-1; clone_size: few; cdr3_aa: CSALDRTGTDTQYF; cdr3_nt: TGCAGTGCTCTTGACAGGACGGGCACAGATACGCAGTATTTT
cdr3_length: 11; d_call: .; j_call: TRBJ2-5; v_call: TRBV20-1; clone_size: few; cdr3_aa: CSARDRRTQYF; cdr3_nt: TGCAGTGCTAGAGATCGGCGGACCCAGTACTTC
cdr3_length: 13; d_call: .; j_call: TRBJ2-7; v_call: TRBV27; clone_size: few; cdr3_aa: CASSPRLGYEQYF; cdr3_nt: TGTGCCAGCAGCCCCAGGCTAGGGTACGAGCAGTACTTC
cdr3_length: 11; d_call: .; j_call: TRBJ2-1; v_call: TRBV27; clone_size: .; cdr3_aa: CASSFFGEQFF; cdr3_nt: TGTGCCAGCAGTTTCTTCGGGGAGCAGTTCTTC
cdr3_length: 15; d_call: .; j_call: TRBJ1-2; v_call: TRBV4-2; clone_size: .; cdr3_aa: CASSQDVGGNYGYTF; cdr3_nt: TGTGCCAGCAGCCAAGATGTGGGGGGGAACTATGGCTACACCTTC
cdr3_length: 15; d_call: .; j_call: TRBJ2-2; v_call: TRBV6-5; clone_size: few; cdr3_aa: CASSYAAGATGELFF; cdr3_nt: TGTGCCAGCAGTTACGCGGCGGGGGCCACCGGGGAGCTGTTTTTT
cdr3_length: 15; d_call: .; j_call: TRBJ1-2; v_call: TRBV5-1; clone_size: few; cdr3_aa: CASSFGGLIGNGYTF; cdr3_nt: TGCGCCAGCAGCTTTGGGGGGCTGATCGGAAATGGCTACACCTTC
cdr3_length: 18; d_call: .; j_call: TRBJ2-2; v_call: TRBV4-2; clone_size: few; cdr3_aa: CASSQGAEYLANTGELFF; cdr3_nt: TGTGCCAGCAGCCAAGGGGCAGAATATCTCGCGAACACCGGGGAGCTGTTTTTT
cdr3_length: 14; d_call: .; j_call: TRBJ2-6; v_call: TRBV29-1; clone_size: few; cdr3_aa: CSVIPGAGANVLTF; cdr3_nt: TGCAGCGTTATCCCCGGGGCTGGGGCCAACGTCCTGACTTTC
cdr3_length: 15; d_call: TRBD1; j_call: TRBJ1-1; v_call: TRBV5-1; clone_size: .; cdr3_aa: CASSDDRQGRTEAFF; cdr3_nt: TGCGCCAGCAGTGATGATCGACAGGGTCGGACTGAAGCTTTCTTT
cdr3_length: 15; d_call: .; j_call: TRBJ2-3; v_call: TRBV5-1; clone_size: .; cdr3_aa: CASSRSAYSTDTQYF; cdr3_nt: TGCGCCAGCAGCAGGAGTGCATATAGCACAGATACGCAGTATTTT
cdr3_length: 16; d_call: .; j_call: TRBJ1-2; v_call: TRBV7-2; clone_size: few; cdr3_aa: CASSLAQAGRLRGYTF; cdr3_nt: TGTGCCAGCAGCTTAGCTCAGGCAGGTCGGTTAAGAGGCTACACCTTC
cdr3_length: 13; d_call: .; j_call: TRBJ1-5; v_call: TRBV6-4; clone_size: many; cdr3_aa: CAIVGASDQPQHF; cdr3_nt: TGTGCCATCGTGGGGGCTAGCGATCAGCCCCAGCATTTT
cdr3_length: 15; d_call: TRBD2; j_call: TRBJ2-3; v_call: TRBV11-2; clone_size: few; cdr3_aa: CASSLGLAPTDTQYF; cdr3_nt: TGTGCCAGCAGCTTGGGACTAGCGCCCACAGATACGCAGTATTTT
cdr3_length: 15; d_call: .; j_call: TRBJ2-1; v_call: TRBV28; clone_size: few; cdr3_aa: CASGLRGIVNNEQFF; cdr3_nt: TGTGCCAGCGGACTAAGGGGTATCGTCAACAATGAGCAGTTCTTC
cdr3_length: 16; d_call: .; j_call: TRBJ1-4; v_call: TRBV18; clone_size: many; cdr3_aa: CASSPPPGASNEKLFF; cdr3_nt: TGTGCCAGCTCACCGCCCCCGGGGGCCTCAAATGAAAAACTGTTTTTT
cdr3_length: 15; d_call: TRBD1; j_call: TRBJ1-3; v_call: TRBV12-3/TRBV12-4; clone_size: few; cdr3_aa: CASRSGGFSGNTIYF; cdr3_nt: TGTGCCAGCAGGTCAGGGGGTTTCTCTGGAAACACCATATATTTT
cdr3_length: 14; d_call: TRBD1; j_call: TRBJ1-5; v_call: TRBV7-9; clone_size: .; cdr3_aa: CASSSDRGDQPQHF; cdr3_nt: TGTGCCAGCAGCTCCGACAGGGGGGACCAGCCCCAGCATTTT